This TCR beta chain was sequenced during a study of blood T cell repertoires in COVID-19 (dated by TCRdb to about 2020). Background on the whole study: Collaborator samples came from the United States, Italy and Spain and covered acute and convalescent phases of COVID-19. Samples came from the ongoing ImmuneRACE study (first 160 participants) plus 1,254 subjects from 6 global collaborators. Nearly every sample came with metadata listing a de-identified subject ID, COVID-19 status, age in years and sex. The material from the prospective study consisted of cDNA or gDNA derived from T cells, B-cell-depleted T cells, or PBMCs. Where available, HLA class I and class II types were obtained from metadata supplied by the sample provider rather than from assay-based typing. The repertoires were released in a freely available public database meant as a resource for research on the immune response to SARS-CoV-2. Subjects who had been exposed to COVID-19, were actively infected with it, or had recovered from it provided the deeply sampled blood TCRbeta repertoires that made up the dataset.

The germline V gene specifies SGHAT as CDR1 and FQNNGV as CDR2. The CDR3 numbers 15 residues from cysteine through phenylalanine. Only the CDR3 portion is preserved as DNA: 45 bases, with reading frame beginning at the first base. V loses 5 bases of germline sequence and J loses 1 base, and the interval between the two ends is 14 bases. As to this clone: What antigen it recognizes has not been identified. Base quality data are lacking; no much larger clone is found one base away.

Study-wide conclusions, independent of this receptor: Clinical and demographic metadata were provided uncurated, with the amount varying by source and participant.

TCRbeta CDR3 regions were amplified from genomic DNA by means of the immunoSEQ Assay, a bias-controlled multiplex PCR. The published analysis was carried out like this. Nucleated cell counts per sample were estimated from amplification of reference gene primers within the assay. Sequence reads were collapsed and filtered to measure the absolute abundance of every unique TCRbeta CDR3 rearrangement. For each sample, productive Simpson clonality was calculated as the square root of Simpson's diversity index over productive rearrangements. Entries here come from immuneACCESS through TCRdb and include only in-frame sequences with V and J called. Some clones fail to appear in such tables; in the studies checked, an unresolved V gene covers under half of the shortfall, and the cause of the remainder is unknown. That table supplies the V and J calls and clone size; D and trimming were determined from the DNA. The sample yields 250,000 to 300,000 clones; 75% to 90% were counted once. Clones ranked in the top ten supply roughly 4.8% of the sample.

Each collaborating institution followed its own protocols to collect whole blood in K2EDTA tubes. For TCRbeta analysis, collaborators shipped samples in one of three forms: frozen whole blood, isolated PBMCs, or DNA extracted from either of those sample types. Sequencing used peripheral blood. The chain employs TRBV11-2 and TRBJ1-1; the D gene assignment is ambiguous. This TCR was sampled from a man aged 35-49 years with acute or convalescent COVID-19. The CDR3 is CASSPSRGGNTEAFF. The DNA sequence is TGTGCCAGCAGCCCGTCGCGGGGAGGGAACACTGAAGCTTTCTTT.